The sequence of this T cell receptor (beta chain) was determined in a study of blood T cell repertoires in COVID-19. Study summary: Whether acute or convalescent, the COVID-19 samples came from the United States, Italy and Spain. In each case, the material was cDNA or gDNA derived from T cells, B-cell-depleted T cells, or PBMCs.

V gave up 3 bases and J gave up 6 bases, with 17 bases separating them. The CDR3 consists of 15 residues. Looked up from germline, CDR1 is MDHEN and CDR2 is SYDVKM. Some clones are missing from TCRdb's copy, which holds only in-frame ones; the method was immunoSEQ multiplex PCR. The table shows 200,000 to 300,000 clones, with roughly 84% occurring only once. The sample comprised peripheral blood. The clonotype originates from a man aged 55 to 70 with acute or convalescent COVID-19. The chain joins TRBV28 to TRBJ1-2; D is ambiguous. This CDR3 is CASSFLGPKIDGYTF. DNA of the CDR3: TGTGCCAGCAGTTTCCTAGGCCCCAAAATTGATGGCTACACCTTC.